This entry is about one T cell receptor beta chain. What it binds is unknown. This sample stems from a study of blood T cells in healthy people across ages. Germline V gene lookup returns CDR1 SGHTA and CDR2 FQGNSA. V gave up 1 base and J gave up 11 bases, with 17 bases separating them. CDR3 size: 14 residues. Isolating PBMCs gave at least 6 million of these cells per sample. The amount of total RNA extracted per sample was at least 6 micrograms. A second PCR, run for about 7 to 12 cycles, used a sample-barcoded 5' primer plus a J-beta primer mix. TCRdb processed the 5' RACE reads anew with MiXCR; each CDR3 protein has one entry. Of roughly 1 million distinct CDR3 sequences in the sample, less than 25% were seen once. General study findings and limits: Researchers deemed the diversity estimates from one million T cells underestimates.

These sequences were also reported in another study, on T cells of mothers and their children. Turning to that study: Each donor was one of three healthy Caucasian mothers or one of their six children.

The receptor's source is a girl aged 2-10 years in good health. The material sequenced was blood. The V and J genes are TRBV7-2 and TRBJ1-1; unclear D gene. CDR3 region: CASSLEGASRGAFF. CDR3 in DNA: TGTGCCAGCAGCTTAGAGGGTGCGAGCAGAGGGGCTTTCTTT. The full variable domain, its missing parts supplied by reference TRBV7-2 and TRBJ1-1, is GAGVSQSPSNKVTEKGKDVELRCDPISGHTALYWYRQSLGQGLEFLIYFQGNSAPDKSGLPSDRFSAERTGGSVSTLTIQRTQQEDSAVYLCASSLEGASRGAFFGQGTRLTVV.